Each of the 10 T cell receptor beta chains below was sequenced from the same sample in a study of blood T cell repertoires in COVID-19 (dated by TCRdb to 2020 to 2021). Preparation of the library involved the immunoSEQ multiplex PCR assay. TCRdb's version of the immuneACCESS table is confined to in-frame rearrangements and falls short of the full clone set. An unresolved V gene accounts for under half of the shortfall where checked; the remainder is of unknown origin. The sample table shows 55,000 or so clones, and about 86% are seen once. Clones ranked in the top ten supply roughly 6.5% of the sample. The material sequenced was peripheral blood. These receptors originate from an older woman with COVID-19, enrolled during active disease.

This clone has a single count. DNA of the CDR3: TGCAGCGTTGTGGGACAGCAGTACGGGGCCTATGGCTACACCTTC. Amino acids: CSVVGQQYGAYGYTF. The chain joins TRBV29-1 to TRBJ1-2, with 7 bases lining up with TRBD1. There are 15 residues in the CDR3. Per the germline V gene, CDR1 is SQVTM and CDR2 is ANQGSEA. With V trimmed by 4 bases and J by 4 bases, 12 bases remained unmatched.

The J gene is TRBJ2-2, the V gene TRBV29-1; possible D gene TRBD2, 5 bases. Trimming took off 3 bases at V and 1 base at J, with 9 bases between the two ends. Germline V lookup: CDR1 SQVTM, CDR2 ANQGSEA. CDR3 length equals 14 residues. CDR3 bases: TGCAGCGTTGACCCCCGGGGGAACACCGGGGAGCTGTTTTTT. It specifies CSVDPRGNTGELFF.

This clone was seen a single time. This sequence joins TRBV5-4 and TRBJ1-1, with 11 bases identical to TRBD1. Germline V gives CDR1 SGHNT, CDR2 YYREEE (reference sequence). There are 15 residues in the CDR3. J gave up 6 bases and V 0 bases, and 4 bases lay outside the gene matches. CDR3 protein: CASSLDRDRGSEAFF. DNA of the CDR3: TGTGCCAGCAGCTTGGACCGGGACAGGGGGTCTGAAGCTTTCTTT.

The V and J genes are TRBV7-8 and TRBJ2-7; D ambiguous. The V end was cut by 2 bases, the J end by 6 bases, with 11 bases between. The CDR3 is 13 amino acids. CDR1 is SGHVS and CDR2 is FQNEAQ in the germline V gene. CDR3 loop: CASSLRSRSEQYF. CDR3 nucleotides: TGTGCCAGCAGCTTACGGTCGCGCTCCGAGCAGTACTTC.

The rearrangement links TRBV30 to TRBJ1-2, with 10 bases lining up with TRBD1. Germline CDR1 and CDR2: GTSNPN and SVGIG (reference sequence). This CDR3 is built from 16 residues. V gave up 0 bases and J gave up 3 bases; unmatched junction bases: 7. DNA of the CDR3: TGTGCCTGGAGTGTTCAGAGGACAGGGGGACACTATGGCTACACCTTC. Translating it yields CAWSVQRTGGHYGYTF. The full variable domain, completed using reference TRBV30 and TRBJ1-2, is SQTIHQWPATLVQPVGSPLSLECTVEGTSNPNLYWYRQAAGRGLQLLFYSVGIGQISSEVPQNLSASRPQDRQFILSSKKLLLSDSGFYLCAWSVQRTGGHYGYTFGSGTRLTVV.

The V and J genes are TRBV20-1 and TRBJ2-7; 10 nucleotides agree with TRBD2. CDR3 size: 15 residues. The ends lost 3 bases at V and 6 bases at J; junction bases unmatched: 11. Per germline, CDR1 DFQATT and CDR2 SNEGSKA (reference sequence). Here the CDR3 DNA reads TGCAGTGCTAGTCTACCCACTAGCGGGAAAGGCGAGCAGTACTTC. Translated: CSASLPTSGKGEQYF.

This chain joins TRBV29-1 and TRBJ2-7; 9 bases match TRBD1. V lost 6 bases and J lost 2; bases outside the gene matches: 2. This CDR3 comprises 12 residues. The germline V gene has CDR1 SQVTM and CDR2 ANQGSEA. CDR3 region: CSVGTGTYEQYF. CDR3 DNA: TGCAGCGTCGGGACAGGGACCTACGAGCAGTACTTC.

The V call is TRBV7-9, the J call TRBJ2-1; 7 bases match TRBD2. The CDR3 is made up of 15 amino acids. V trimming: 4 bases; J trimming: 4 bases; junction bases outside the gene matches: 7. CDR1 and CDR2 (germline): SEHNR, FQNEAQ (reference sequence). Here the CDR3 reads CASSSRGGLYNEQFF. The CDR3 bases are TGTGCCAGCAGCTCGAGGGGAGGGCTTTACAATGAGCAGTTCTTC.

About this clone: The junction differs from germline at one of its ends, possibly a read error. The J gene is TRBJ1-1, the V gene TRBV28; D unclear. Germline CDR1 and CDR2: MDHEN and SYDVKM. The CDR3 sequence is 14 residues long. CDR3 region: CASSLSRGTYRRDF. In DNA, the CDR3 is TGTGCCAGCAGTTTGTCCCGAGGAACCTACCGGCGGGACTTT.

This clone has only a few counts. The V gene is TRBV30, the J gene TRBJ1-3, with D tentatively TRBD1 (5 bases). CDR3 length equals 14 residues. The germline V gene encodes CDR1 GTSNPN and CDR2 SVGIG (reference sequence). V lost 1 base, J lost 0 bases, and 7 bases lay in between. The CDR3 DNA follows: TGTGCCTGGAGTGGAGACAGCTCTGGAAACACCATATATTTT. Translation: CAWSGDSSGNTIYF. The complete variable domain, with remaining parts taken from reference TRBV30 and TRBJ1-3, reads SQTIHQWPATLVQPVGSPLSLECTVEGTSNPNLYWYRQAAGRGLQLLFYSVGIGQISSEVPQNLSASRPQDRQFILSSKKLLLSDSGFYLCAWSGDSSGNTIYFGEGSWLTVV.